This T cell receptor (beta chain) was identified in a study of blood T cells in healthy people across ages. With a J-beta primer mix and a sample-barcoded 5' primer, a second PCR ran about 7 to 12 cycles. MiXCR, run by TCRdb on the 5' RACE reads, gives a single entry per CDR3 protein. The data show 1,500,000 or so distinct CDR3 sequences, 59% seen once. Germline lookup yields CDR1 SNHLY and CDR2 FYNNEI. The V and J ends lost 9 bases and 5 bases respectively, with 17 bases between them. The CDR3 sequence is 14 residues long. Each sample had at least 6.5 million PBMCs isolated. The source is a man between 18 and 29 years old in good health. V usage is TRBV2 and J usage is TRBJ2-1; D may correspond to TRBD1 or TRBD2 (6 bases each). Sequenced material: blood. The CDR3 DNA reads as TGTGCCAGGGGGGGCCCGGGTGGTAACAATGAGCAGTTCTTC. Translated, it gives CARGGPGGNNEQFF.